This T cell receptor (beta chain) appears in the sequencing data of a study of blood T cell repertoires in COVID-19. Across the study: Researchers got acute and convalescent COVID-19 samples from the United States, Italy and Spain. Sample material is recorded as cDNA or gDNA derived from T cells, B-cell-depleted T cells, or PBMCs.

Authors' analysis steps: Nucleated cell counts were estimated from reference gene primer amplification. TCRdb's copy holds only in-frame clones and misses some; the assay was immunoSEQ multiplex PCR. The D gene and trimming were derived from the DNA, and the V and J assignments and clone size from that table. The sample holds about 260,000 clones, about 87% seen once. This clone was detected once. The sequence derives from a woman aged 45-59 years with acute or convalescent COVID-19. The sequenced sample consisted of peripheral blood.

CDR3: CASSQDSGGREQYF. CDR3 DNA sequence: TGCGCCAGCAGCCAAGATTCGGGAGGGCGCGAGCAGTACTTC. This chain connects TRBV4-3 to TRBJ2-7, with 8 bases identical to TRBD2. The CDR3 is 14 residues long. J gave up 6 bases and V 0 bases, and 4 bases lay outside the gene matches. Germline V lookup: CDR1 LGHNA, CDR2 YSLEER.